This TCR beta chain is from a study of T-cell memory formation after mild COVID-19. Study as a whole: The TCR clusters were mostly specific to one donor. Notes on the study in general: Among clones contracting day 15 to 85, CD4/CD8 was balanced, whereas later expanders leaned CD4+. The CD4+ clones that contracted clustered mainly within CM and EM, and the CD8+ clones concentrated in EMRA. A subset of responding clones appeared in pre-infection memory, suggesting cross-reactive memory joined.

The CDR3 totals 16 residues. After removal of 4 bases from V and 6 bases from J, the junction contained 12 bases not matched to a gene. Germline V gene lookup returns CDR1 MDHEN and CDR2 SYDVKM. One entry per CDR3 protein results from TCRdb running MiXCR on the 5' RACE reads. The table shows fewer than 250,000 distinct CDR3 sequences, with over 9.5% occurring only once. With respect to this clonotype: Its antigen is not known.

The clonotype originates from a man younger than 35 who had mild COVID-19 (a few samples of this study predate the infection). Cell type and time point are not known. Material for sequencing was PBMCs or a T cell subset sorted from them (not recorded which). The rearrangement uses TRBV28 and TRBJ1-1; TRBD1 agrees at 9 bases. CDR3: CASSSPSDRGKPEAFF. DNA of the CDR3: TGTGCCAGCAGTTCCCCTTCGGACAGGGGTAAACCTGAAGCTTTCTTT.